These 30 T cell receptor beta chains came from one sample sequenced in a study of shared clonotypes between healthy human individuals. TCRdb's table, derived via immunoSEQ multiplex PCR, lists solely in-frame clones and lacks some. The table records about 1 million clones, about 80% of them present only once. The sample taken for sequencing was memory CD4+ T cells sorted from blood. Subset given: CD45RA-negative fraction. The receptors derive from a man aged 18 to 29 in good health.

The chain recombines TRBV18 with TRBJ1-5; D uncertain. Germline V CDR1 and CDR2: KGHSH, LQKENI. V gave up 5 bases and J gave up 0 bases, with 8 bases separating them. This CDR3 has 14 residues. The CDR3 DNA reads TGTGCCAGCTCATCACTCGATAGCAATCAGCCCCAGCATTTT. This sequence encodes CASSSLDSNQPQHF.

This clone was observed a few times. This rearrangement joins TRBV30 to TRBJ1-2; D is ambiguous. The germline CDR1 and CDR2 sequences are GTSNPN and SVGIG (reference sequence). The V end lost 1 base, the J end lost 7 bases, and 7 bases lay between the germline ends. The CDR3 length is 11 residues. The CDR3 DNA follows: TGTGCCTGGAGTGCCGGAGGTGGCTACACCTTC. Encoded protein: CAWSAGGGYTF.

The chain links TRBV18 to TRBJ2-2, with 7 bases matching TRBD1. The junction had 2 bases not matched to a gene; V was cut back by 5 bases and J by 5 bases. CDR1 is KGHSH and CDR2 is LQKENI in the germline V gene. The CDR3 is 13 amino acids. The CDR3 DNA reads TGTGCCAGCTCAGAGGGACAGACCGGGGAGCTGTTTTTT. Its translation: CASSEGQTGELFF.

This clone was detected a few times. The same CDR3 arises from other DNA sequences in this sample as well. V and J are TRBV9 and TRBJ1-1, with D maybe TRBD1 (5 bases). Trimming shortened V by 1 base and J by 11 bases, and 15 bases separated the two germline ends. This CDR3 comprises 13 residues. Germline assignment: CDR1 SGDLS and CDR2 YYNGEE. The CDR3, as DNA: TGTGCCAGCAGCGTATCTCTCGGGACTTTGGCTTTCTTT. It yields the protein CASSVSLGTLAFF.

The J gene is TRBJ1-4, the V gene TRBV4-1; a possible D gene is TRBD1 (6 bases). This CDR3 region has 15 residues. Between the trimmed V and J ends, which lost 5 bases and 4 bases, there was a span of 14 bases. Germline V CDR1 and CDR2: MGHRA, YSYEKL. CDR3 sequence reads: CASSSLGGGNEKLFF. CDR3 bases: TGCGCCAGCAGCAGCTTGGGAGGGGGTAATGAAAAACTGTTTTTT.

The chain has TRBV6-1 and TRBJ2-5; TRBD2 aligns across 13 bases. This CDR3 spans 16 amino acids. V shed 4 bases, J shed 5 bases, and the junction held 7 bases outside the gene matches. The germline V gene encodes CDR1 MNHNS and CDR2 SASEGT. This CDR3 is CASSVTSGGAAETQYF. The CDR3 region has the DNA TGTGCCAGCAGTGTCACTAGCGGGGGGGCCGCGGAGACCCAGTACTTC.

The chain employs TRBV7-2 and TRBJ1-2; possibly TRBD1 for D (6 bases). This CDR3 is 14 amino acids long. V shed 5 bases and J shed 0 bases, with 10 bases lying between them. Germline lookup yields CDR1 SGHTA and CDR2 FQGNSA. In DNA, the CDR3 is TGTGCCAGCAGCCCGGACAGAGCTAACTATGGCTACACCTTC. Translating it yields CASSPDRANYGYTF.

V gene TRBV4-1 combines with J gene TRBJ2-7, with 9 bases identical to TRBD2. Germline V CDR1 and CDR2: MGHRA, YSYEKL. V lost 5 bases, J lost 3 bases, and 8 bases stayed unmatched. The CDR3 covers 15 residues. DNA of the CDR3: TGCGCCAGCAGCTACCCCGCGGGAGGGGTCTACGAGCAGTACTTC. Its translation: CASSYPAGGVYEQYF.

V is TRBV6-5 and J is TRBJ1-2; 10 bases are a match to TRBD1. Losses at the gene ends were 5 bases for V and 8 bases for J; bases not matched to a gene: 11. The CDR3 length is 15 residues. Germline V lookup: CDR1 MNHEY, CDR2 SVGAGI. In DNA, the CDR3 is TGTGCCAGCAGTCCTAACCTCGGGACAGGGGACGGCTACACCTTC. This gives the protein CASSPNLGTGDGYTF.

The rearrangement joins TRBV5-4 to TRBJ1-5, with a weak D call TRBD1 (5 bases). The germline V and J ends were trimmed by 3 bases and 4 bases, with 8 bases remaining between them. This CDR3 is 13 amino acids long. Germline V CDR1 and CDR2: SGHNT, YYREEE (reference sequence). CDR3 sequence reads: CASSSDRNQPQHF. Here the CDR3 DNA reads TGTGCCAGCAGCTCCGACAGAAATCAGCCCCAGCATTTT.

The chain recombines TRBV7-2 with TRBJ2-5; TRBD2 matches at 9 bases. Per the germline V gene, CDR1 is SGHTA and CDR2 is FQGNSA. V dropped 1 base and J dropped 1; count of bases not matched to a gene: 4. The CDR3 has 16 residues. Here the CDR3 reads CASSLGVSGGQETQYF. Written as DNA, the CDR3 is TGTGCCAGCAGCTTAGGGGTTAGCGGGGGCCAAGAGACCCAGTACTTC.

The genes are TRBV28 and TRBJ2-1; D gene ambiguous. The germline gives CDR1 MDHEN, CDR2 SYDVKM. Trimming stripped 6 bases from V and 7 bases from J, with 25 bases between. The CDR3 is 17 residues long. The CDR3 loop reads CASSRLFGRTSLNEQFF. The CDR3 region has the DNA TGTGCCAGCAGCCGCCTCTTCGGAAGGACGTCCCTGAATGAGCAGTTCTTC.

The table lists this clone with many counts. The genes are TRBV19 and TRBJ1-4, with D maybe TRBD1 (6 bases). The CDR3 loop spans 13 amino acids. Germline V gene sequence: CDR1 LNHDA, CDR2 SQIVND (reference sequence). V was cut by 5 bases and J by 8 bases, with 12 bases left in between. The CDR3 spells CASSHRVLEKLFF. DNA for the CDR3: TGTGCCAGTAGTCACAGGGTTCTCGAAAAACTGTTTTTT. Supplemented by reference TRBV19 and TRBJ1-4, the full variable domain reads DGGITQSPKYLFRKEGQNVTLSCEQNLNHDAMYWYRQDPGQGLRLIYYSQIVNDFQKGDIAEGYSVSREKKESFPLTVTSAQKNPTAFYLCASSHRVLEKLFFGSGTQLSVL.

On this clone itself: Other DNA sequences of this sample code for an identical CDR3. The chain combines TRBV6-1 with TRBJ2-7, with a tentative D call TRBD1 (6 bases). CDR3 length: 14 amino acids. The ends were cut back, 6 bases at V and 0 bases at J, with 12 bases in the middle. Germline lookup yields CDR1 MNHNS and CDR2 SASEGT. DNA for the CDR3: TGTGCCAGCAGCCCCGGGACAAGCTCCTACGAGCAGTACTTC. It encodes CASSPGTSSYEQYF.

V is TRBV30 and J is TRBJ1-2, with D possibly TRBD1 on 5 matching bases. Trimming stripped 0 bases from V and 5 bases from J, with 16 bases between. This CDR3 is built from 15 residues. Germline-derived CDR1 and CDR2 are GTSNPN and SVGIG (reference sequence). The CDR3 is CAWSVVRGTTYGYTF. In DNA form, the CDR3 reads TGTGCCTGGAGTGTAGTGCGGGGGACGACTTATGGCTACACCTTC.

J is TRBJ2-3 and V is TRBV9, with TRBD1 identical over 7 bases. Germline V lookup: CDR1 SGDLS, CDR2 YYNGEE. Germline trimming cut 3 bases from V and 4 bases from J; bases unmatched to any gene: 5. The CDR3 has 14 residues. DNA of the CDR3: TGTGCCAGCAGCGAAATACAGGGGCCAGATACGCAGTATTTT. Translating gives CASSEIQGPDTQYF.

The chain employs TRBV4-3 and TRBJ1-6, with D hard to call. V dropped 4 bases and J dropped 1 base, with 2 bases sitting between them. The CDR3 has 13 residues. Germline V CDR1 and CDR2: LGHNA, YSLEER. The CDR3 spells CASSPSYNSPLHF. The CDR3 DNA reads TGCGCCAGCAGCCCTTCCTATAATTCACCCCTCCACTTT.

Details on this clone: Distinct nucleotide sequences in the sample also encode this CDR3. The chain uses TRBV19 and TRBJ1-5; tentatively, D is TRBD1 (6 bases). This CDR3 has 14 amino acids. CDR1 is LNHDA and CDR2 is SQIVND in the germline V gene (reference sequence). The V end was cut by 5 bases, the J end by 1 base, with 9 bases between. CDR3 bases: TGTGCCAGTAGTCTCACAGGGAGCAATCAGCCCCAGCATTTT. Its protein product is CASSLTGSNQPQHF.

This clone was observed a single time. J is TRBJ2-7 and V is TRBV4-3, with unresolved D. This CDR3 region has 13 residues. From germline, CDR1 is LGHNA and CDR2 YSLEER. Trimming removed 0 bases at V and 2 bases at J, with 5 bases between. Here the CDR3 DNA reads TGCGCCAGCAGCCAAGACGTAGCCTACGAGCAGTACTTC. Residues: CASSQDVAYEQYF.

The gene calls are TRBV7-9 and TRBJ2-3; 7 positions match TRBD2. In germline, CDR1 is SEHNR, CDR2 FQNEAQ (reference sequence). The V and J ends lost 1 base and 0 bases, in that order; junction bases with no gene match: 4. The CDR3 covers 16 residues. DNA of the CDR3: TGTGCCAGCAGCTTAGGGAATAGCGGGAGCACAGATACGCAGTATTTT. It yields the protein CASSLGNSGSTDTQYF.

This clone was counted a single time. The chain has TRBV15 and TRBJ1-1, with D perhaps TRBD1 (5 bases). The CDR3 length is 17 residues. V was clipped by 7 bases and J by 1 base, with 22 bases between them. Germline loops: CDR1 LNHNV, CDR2 YYDKDF (reference sequence). The CDR3 loop is CATKSGLGVVGNTEAFF. CDR3 nucleotide sequence: TGTGCCACCAAGAGTGGATTGGGGGTAGTGGGGAACACTGAAGCTTTCTTT.

V gene TRBV5-1 combines with J gene TRBJ2-3; TRBD2 is a possible D gene (5 bases). Germline V gene data show CDR1 as SGHRS and CDR2 as YFSETQ. Trimming pared 1 base from V and 6 bases from J, leaving 15 bases between. CDR3 length: 15 amino acids. CDR3 amino acids: CASSLNGPERDTQYF. Here the CDR3 DNA reads TGCGCCAGCAGCTTGAATGGACCCGAGCGGGATACGCAGTATTTT.

J is TRBJ2-5 and V is TRBV4-1; 9 nucleotides align to TRBD2. The CDR3 sequence is 14 residues long. With V trimmed by 2 bases and J by 9 bases, 7 bases remained unmatched. Germline V gives CDR1 MGHRA, CDR2 YSYEKL. CDR3 sequence reads: CASSQPRGGGAQYF. The CDR3 DNA is TGCGCCAGCAGCCAACCCCGGGGCGGGGGGGCCCAGTACTTC.

V usage is TRBV29-1 and J usage is TRBJ2-7; D uncertain. Trimming removed 4 bases at V and 0 bases at J, with 7 bases between. Germline CDR1 SQVTM, CDR2 ANQGSEA. This CDR3 contains 12 residues. The CDR3 nucleotides read TGCAGCGTTGGCCACCCCTCCTACGAGCAGTACTTC. Protein: CSVGHPSYEQYF.

The chain links TRBV5-1 to TRBJ1-3, with D tentatively TRBD1 (6 bases). Germline assignment: CDR1 SGHRS and CDR2 YFSETQ. V lost 0 bases and J 4 bases, leaving 11 bases between the germline ends. There are 15 residues in the CDR3. The CDR3: CASSLVGGLGNTIYF. CDR3 nucleotides: TGCGCCAGCAGCTTGGTCGGGGGGCTAGGAAACACCATATATTTT.

This clone came up a few times. In the same sample, other DNA sequences code for this CDR3. This sequence joins TRBV10-3 and TRBJ1-5, with 10 bases fitting TRBD1. The CDR3 is 15 residues long. The germline V gene encodes CDR1 ENHRY and CDR2 SYGVKD. V was pared by 2 bases and J by 2 bases, with 0 bases of the junction left unmatched. The CDR3 bases are TGTGCCATCAGTGAGGGACAGGGGGGCAATCAGCCCCAGCATTTT. This encodes CAISEGQGGNQPQHF.

This sequence joins TRBV6-5 and TRBJ2-3; 7 bases match TRBD1. CDR1 is MNHEY, CDR2 SVGAGI, per germline. V shed 8 bases, J shed 0 bases, and the junction held 5 bases outside the gene matches. The CDR3 runs 14 residues. CDR3 DNA sequence: TGTGCCAGCGCCAGGGGGTTCAGCACAGATACGCAGTATTTT. It encodes CASARGFSTDTQYF.

The chain uses TRBV7-9 and TRBJ2-7; no clear D gene. Per germline, CDR1 SEHNR and CDR2 FQNEAQ (reference sequence). This CDR3 has 15 amino acids. V was pared by 5 bases and J by 0 bases, with 14 bases between. CDR3 sequence (DNA): TGTGCCAGCAGCCGCGGCGGTCCCACCTCCTACGAGCAGTACTTC. This gives the protein CASSRGGPTSYEQYF.

The chain couples TRBV27 to TRBJ2-7; 10 bases fit TRBD2. Germline values: CDR1 MNHEY, CDR2 SMNVEV (reference sequence). V lost 2 bases to trimming and J lost 7 bases; unmatched junction nucleotides: 5. The CDR3 covers 14 residues. CDR3 sequence reads: CASSLRGTSEEQYF. The CDR3 coding sequence is TGTGCCAGCAGTTTAAGGGGGACTAGCGAAGAGCAGTACTTC.

The rearrangement joins TRBV9 to TRBJ1-2, with D possibly TRBD1 on 5 matching bases. The CDR3 has 14 residues. V was shortened by 0 bases and J by 6 bases, with 12 bases between the two germline ends. Per germline, CDR1 SGDLS and CDR2 YYNGEE. CDR3 sequence (DNA): TGTGCCAGCAGCGTAGGTGCGGGGACCCATGGCTACACCTTC. Its protein is CASSVGAGTHGYTF.